These 5 T cell receptor beta chains were sequenced from one sample in a study of shared clonotypes between healthy human individuals. Libraries were prepared by immunoSEQ multiplex PCR; TCRdb keeps only in-frame clonotypes and omits some of them. The sample records about 2,100,000 clones, about 93% being singletons. Cells designated naive CD8 were CD45RO-negative and were positively selected for CCR7, with terminally differentiated effector memory CD45RA+ cells excluded. The sample comprised naive CD8+ T cells from PBMCs. All receptors come from a young man in good health. Some clones in this sample may be carry-over from other donors' samples.

The CDR3 nucleotides read TGTGCCAGCAGTCCATCCTTGGGGAGGACTTACGAGCAGTACTTC. Translation: CASSPSLGRTYEQYF. The chain links TRBV6-5 to TRBJ2-7; possibly TRBD2 for D (6 bases). This CDR3 is 15 amino acids long. Germline-derived CDR1 and CDR2 are MNHEY and SVGAGI. The V and J ends lost 5 bases and 4 bases respectively, with 18 bases between them.

V usage is TRBV19 and J usage is TRBJ1-4; D not certain. The V gene's germline CDR1 is LNHDA and CDR2 SQIVND (reference sequence). Trimming stripped 5 bases from V and 8 bases from J, with 6 bases between. CDR3 length: 11 residues. The CDR3 is CASSEDEKLFF. DNA of the CDR3: TGTGCCAGTAGTGAGGACGAAAAACTGTTTTTT.

This clone was detected once. The V gene is TRBV28, the J gene TRBJ1-3; maybe TRBD1 (5 bases). Germline CDR1 and CDR2: MDHEN and SYDVKM. The V end lost 3 bases, the J end lost 0 bases, and 9 bases lay between the germline ends. The CDR3 is made up of 15 amino acids. CDR3 in amino acids: CASSFRGLSGNTIYF. The CDR3 DNA follows: TGTGCCAGCAGTTTTAGGGGCCTCTCTGGAAACACCATATATTTT.

On this clone: This same CDR3 is encoded by further DNA sequences in the sample. This chain joins TRBV27 and TRBJ1-1; TRBD1 matches 7 bases. V shed 3 bases and J 1 base; nucleotides not matched to a gene: 2. Germline V CDR1 and CDR2: MNHEY, SMNVEV (reference sequence). This CDR3 comprises 14 residues. The CDR3 loop reads CASSFTGANTEAFF. CDR3 bases: TGTGCCAGCAGTTTTACAGGGGCGAACACTGAAGCTTTCTTT.

This sequence joins TRBV6-5 and TRBJ2-5, with TRBD2 matching over 7 bases. CDR1 and CDR2 (germline): MNHEY, SVGAGI. After removal of 5 bases from V and 10 bases from J, the junction contained 10 bases not matched to a gene. The CDR3 sequence is 13 residues long. CDR3 sequence reads: CASSPRGLDGQYF. CDR3 DNA sequence: TGTGCCAGCAGTCCGCGAGGACTAGACGGCCAGTACTTC.